These 30 T cell receptor beta chains came from one sample sequenced in a study of blood T cells in healthy people across ages. Combining a sample-barcoded 5' primer with a J-beta primer mix, a second PCR ran for about 7 to 11 cycles. TCRdb reprocessed the 5' RACE reads via MiXCR and lists one record per CDR3 protein. The data hold more than 700,000 distinct CDR3 sequences, with roughly 50% observed a single time. Sequenced input: blood. These receptors originate from a man older than 75 in good health.

V gene TRBV14 combines with J gene TRBJ2-1, with D unresolved. The germline gives CDR1 SGHDN, CDR2 FVKESK. The CDR3 contains 14 residues. V dropped 7 bases and J dropped 0 bases, with 10 bases sitting between them. DNA for the CDR3: TGTGCCAGCAATCCCTGGGGCTCCTACAATGAGCAGTTCTTC. This translates into CASNPWGSYNEQFF. Together with reference TRBV14 and TRBJ2-1, the CDR3 gives the full variable domain: EAGVTQFPSHSVIEKGQTVTLRCDPISGHDNLYWYRRVMGKEIKFLLHFVKESKQDESGMPNNRFLAERTGGTYSTLKVQPAELEDSGVYFCASNPWGSYNEQFFGPGTRLTVL.

The V and J genes are TRBV2 and TRBJ2-5; D is possibly TRBD2 (6 bases). The ends were cut back, 6 bases at V and 5 bases at J, with 19 bases in the middle. The CDR3 has 15 amino acids. CDR1 SNHLY and CDR2 FYNNEI come from the germline V gene. CDR3 DNA sequence: TGTGCCAGCAGGTCCTCGACTAGGGGTGGGGAGACCCAGTACTTC. Its protein is CASRSSTRGGETQYF.

This clonotype was detected only a few times. V gene TRBV12-3 or TRBV12-4 combines with J gene TRBJ2-1; 7 bases map to TRBD1. The CDR3 has 13 residues. Trimming cost V 9 bases and J 6 bases; bases outside gene matches: 8. The CDR3 reads CASRQGSVNEQFF. Written as DNA, the CDR3 is TGTGCCAGTCGACAGGGATCGGTCAATGAGCAGTTCTTC.

This chain connects TRBV20-1 to TRBJ2-4; D gene unclear. Matching the DNA end better, TRBJ2-7 makes the J call doubtful. This CDR3 region has 11 residues. Germline V gene sequence: CDR1 DFQATT, CDR2 SNEGSKA (reference sequence). The CDR3: CSATLSYEQYF. DNA of the CDR3: TGCAGTGCGACTCTTTCCTACGAGCAGTACTTC.

This clonotype was seen a handful of times. V gene TRBV6-6 combines with J gene TRBJ2-4; 7 bases agree with TRBD1. This CDR3 is 15 amino acids long. Germline CDR1 reads MNHNY; CDR2 reads SVGAGI (reference sequence). J was trimmed by 0 bases and V by 8 bases; bases with no gene match: 7. CDR3 nucleotide sequence: TGTGCCAGCCACGGGGCAGGGGGAGCCAAAAACATTCAGTACTTC. It is translated as CASHGAGGAKNIQYF.

The table lists this clonotype with a few counts. The chain employs TRBV11-2 and TRBJ2-5; D is perhaps TRBD2 (6 bases). The CDR3 covers 15 residues. Germline V lookup: CDR1 SGHAT, CDR2 FQNNGV. V dropped 1 base and J dropped 5 bases, with 14 bases sitting between them. The CDR3: CASSLGTRSGETQYF. Here the CDR3 DNA reads TGTGCCAGCAGCTTAGGGACAAGAAGCGGGGAGACCCAGTACTTC.

The chain links TRBV20-1 to TRBJ2-5; D ambiguous. The CDR3 is made up of 15 amino acids. Germline CDR1 DFQATT, CDR2 SNEGSKA (reference sequence). V shed 3 bases and J shed 6 bases, with 20 bases lying between them. CDR3 loop: CSASVGNQQKKTQYF. The CDR3 DNA reads TGCAGTGCTAGCGTGGGGAACCAACAGAAGAAGACCCAGTACTTC.

The rearrangement uses TRBV29-1 and TRBJ1-1, with D uncertain. CDR1 and CDR2 from the germline V gene are SQVTM and ANQGSEA. V shed 7 bases and J shed 3 bases, with 9 bases lying between them. The CDR3 loop spans 11 amino acids. CDR3 sequence reads: CSALSYTEAFF. DNA for the CDR3: TGCAGCGCCCTTTCCTACACTGAAGCTTTCTTT.

This clonotype turned up a few times. J is TRBJ2-7 and V is TRBV4-2, with D maybe TRBD2 (6 bases). Germline V gene sequence: CDR1 LGHNA, CDR2 YNFKEQ. This CDR3 spans 16 amino acids. The V and J ends lost 0 bases and 3 bases respectively, with 15 bases between them. This CDR3 reads CASSQDRGGGNYEQYF. The CDR3 DNA sequence: TGTGCCAGCAGCCAAGATCGGGGCGGAGGGAACTACGAGCAGTACTTC.

In regard to this clonotype: At one end, the junction sequence differs from germline, possibly due to a read error. The rearrangement links TRBV20-1 to TRBJ2-7, with D unresolved. This CDR3 comprises 13 residues. The germline V gene encodes CDR1 DFQATT and CDR2 SNEGSKA (reference sequence). The CDR3 coding sequence is TGCAGTGCTAGAGAACTGGGCTCCGACGAGCAGTACTTC. Protein sequence: CSARELGSDEQYF.

The chain employs TRBV7-9 and TRBJ2-1; TRBD1 agrees at 8 bases. The DNA matches TRBJ2-7 better at its end, which makes the J call doubtful. The V gene's germline CDR1 is SEHNR and CDR2 FQNEAQ (reference sequence). This CDR3 region has 14 residues. CDR3 coding DNA: TGTGCCAGCAGCGTAGAGGACAGGGACTACGAGCAGTACTTC. It yields the protein CASSVEDRDYEQYF.

The rearrangement joins TRBV5-1 to TRBJ1-6; 10 nucleotides line up with TRBD1. With 7 bases clipped from V and 4 bases from J, the junction kept 2 bases outside the gene matches. Germline V lookup: CDR1 SGHRS, CDR2 YFSETQ. The CDR3 loop spans 14 amino acids. The CDR3 loop is CASADRGYNSPLHF. CDR3 nucleotide sequence: TGCGCCAGCGCGGACAGGGGGTATAATTCACCCCTCCACTTT. The complete variable domain, with remaining parts taken from reference TRBV5-1 and TRBJ1-6, reads KAGVTQTPRYLIKTRGQQVTLSCSPISGHRSVSWYQQTPGQGLQFLFEYFSETQRNKGNFPGRFSGRQFSNSRSEMNVSTLELGDSALYLCASADRGYNSPLHFGNGTRLTVT.

On this clonotype itself: This clone may be a read error of a much larger clone one base away. CDR3 amino acids: CASSGQFTDTQYF. The CDR3, as DNA: TGCGCCAGCAGCGGACAGTTCACAGATACGCAGTATTTT. J is TRBJ2-3 and V is TRBV5-1; a weak D match, TRBD1 (6 bases). Per germline, CDR1 SGHRS and CDR2 YFSETQ. The ends were cut back, 4 bases at V and 2 bases at J, with 8 bases in the middle. This CDR3 comprises 13 residues. The full variable domain, rest sourced from reference TRBV5-1 and TRBJ2-3, is KAGVTQTPRYLIKTRGQQVTLSCSPISGHRSVSWYQQTPGQGLQFLFEYFSETQRNKGNFPGRFSGRQFSNSRSEMNVSTLELGDSALYLCASSGQFTDTQYFGPGTRLTVL.

J is TRBJ2-7 and V is TRBV21-1; the table gives TRBD1 as D, unverified against the DNA. TRBV21-1 is noted as a pseudogene. CDR3 length equals 15 residues. The CDR3 coding sequence is TGTGCCAGCAGAAAAGCGGGACAGAGCACCTACGAGCAGTACTTC. As protein: CASRKAGQSTYEQYF.

The chain uses TRBV20-1 and TRBJ1-1; D gene ambiguous. Per germline, CDR1 DFQATT and CDR2 SNEGSKA (reference sequence). The V end was cut by 3 bases, the J end by 1 base, with 9 bases between. This CDR3 has 13 amino acids. This chain's CDR3 is CSASSGKNTEAFF. Written as DNA, the CDR3 is TGCAGTGCTAGTTCGGGGAAGAACACTGAAGCTTTCTTT.

For the CDR3, the DNA is TGTGCCAGCAGCTCCCGACTAGTGGGAGGCCCTAGGGGAGAGACCCAGTACTTC. It yields the protein CASSSRLVGGPRGETQYF. The chain carries TRBV3-1 and TRBJ2-5; D is possibly TRBD2 (6 bases). This CDR3 spans 18 amino acids. CDR1 and CDR2 (germline): LGHDT, YNNKEL (reference sequence). Trimming cost V 5 bases and J 4 bases, with 26 bases left between them.

The V and J genes are TRBV28 and TRBJ2-7, with 8 bases lining up with TRBD2. V gave up 2 bases and J gave up 1 base; unmatched junction bases: 7. Germline assignment: CDR1 MDHEN and CDR2 SYDVKM. The CDR3 covers 16 residues. CDR3 in amino acids: CASSLRTGTSSYEQYF. Here the CDR3 DNA reads TGTGCCAGCAGTTTACGCACCGGGACTAGTTCCTACGAGCAGTACTTC.

This clonotype was observed a few times. The V and J genes are TRBV28 and TRBJ2-6; D possibly uses TRBD1 or TRBD2 (5 bases each). The germline gives CDR1 MDHEN, CDR2 SYDVKM. V lost 6 bases, J lost 3 bases, and 12 bases lay in between. The CDR3 covers 15 residues. The CDR3 DNA follows: TGTGCCAGCAGCCTCGGGGCGCGTGGGGCCAACGTCCTGACTTTC. This codes for CASSLGARGANVLTF.

The rearrangement links TRBV12-3 or TRBV12-4 to TRBJ2-1; 13 nucleotides agree with TRBD2. Unmatched junction bases numbered 11, after V lost 7 bases and J lost 8 bases. The CDR3 sequence is 16 residues long. CDR3: CASIPRGTSGIDEQFF. Written as DNA, the CDR3 is TGTGCCAGCATTCCCCGCGGGACTAGCGGGATAGATGAGCAGTTCTTC.

V usage is TRBV18 and J usage is TRBJ2-1, with 7 bases fitting TRBD2. Germline-derived CDR1 and CDR2 are KGHSH and LQKENI. The V gene end was trimmed by 3 bases and the J gene end by 3 bases; junction bases not matched to a gene: 8. This CDR3 comprises 16 residues. The CDR3 loop reads CASSPRGRAGYNEQFF. DNA of the CDR3: TGTGCCAGCTCACCTCGAGGGAGGGCCGGCTACAATGAGCAGTTCTTC.

This clonotype has a handful of counts. This sequence joins TRBV10-3 and TRBJ2-7, with 16 bases matching TRBD2. The J segment lost 4 bases and the V segment lost 7 bases, leaving 7 bases of the junction unmatched. This CDR3 is 16 amino acids long. Germline CDR1 ENHRY, CDR2 SYGVKD. The CDR3 reads CAIKGTSGRAGYEQYF. CDR3 bases: TGTGCCATCAAAGGGACTAGCGGGAGGGCCGGGTACGAGCAGTACTTC.

This clonotype was detected only once. The V call is TRBV28, the J call TRBJ2-4, with TRBD2 as a possible D gene (6 bases). The CDR3 length is 16 residues. The germline CDR1 and CDR2 sequences are MDHEN and SYDVKM. Trimming removed 4 bases from V and 1 base from J, with 14 bases in between. CDR3 in DNA: TGTGCCAGCAGTTCGACTAGTTATTTGGCCAAAAACATTCAGTACTTC. It translates to CASSSTSYLAKNIQYF.

This clonotype was observed many times. The chain has TRBV5-1 and TRBJ2-1, with 10 positions matching TRBD2. CDR1 SGHRS and CDR2 YFSETQ come from the germline V gene. The CDR3 spans 17 residues. After removal of 0 bases from V and 6 bases from J, the junction contained 9 bases not matched to a gene. CDR3 loop: CASSLVRLAGASNEQFF. As DNA, the CDR3 is TGCGCCAGCAGCTTGGTTCGTCTAGCGGGGGCATCCAATGAGCAGTTCTTC.

The sample holds a few counts of this clonotype. The chain couples TRBV3-1 to TRBJ2-7; 7 positions agree with TRBD1. From germline, CDR1 is LGHDT and CDR2 YNNKEL (reference sequence). Losses at the gene ends were 0 bases for V and 0 bases for J; bases not matched to a gene: 2. The CDR3 loop spans 15 amino acids. As DNA, the CDR3 is TGTGCCAGCAGCCAAGAAACAGGGGCCTCCTACGAGCAGTACTTC. This gives the protein CASSQETGASYEQYF.

The gene calls are TRBV11-1 and TRBJ2-1; D unresolved. The CDR3 has 15 residues. Trimming stripped 5 bases from V and 6 bases from J, with 17 bases between. CDR1 is SGHAT and CDR2 is FQDESV in the germline V gene (reference sequence). The CDR3, as DNA: TGTGCCAGCAGCCCCCCAAGTTATCTCCCCAATGAGCAGTTCTTC. Its protein is CASSPPSYLPNEQFF.

The chain couples TRBV9 to TRBJ2-5; 10 bases are a match to TRBD2. The CDR3 runs 16 residues. V shed 4 bases and J 4 bases; nucleotides not matched to a gene: 10. Germline V CDR1 and CDR2: SGDLS, YYNGEE. The chain's CDR3 is CASSTSGIPPGETQYF. The CDR3 bases are TGTGCCAGCAGCACTAGCGGGATTCCCCCGGGAGAGACCCAGTACTTC.

A few counts support this clonotype. This sequence joins TRBV7-2 and TRBJ2-5; 7 nucleotides match TRBD2. V gave up 5 bases and J gave up 4 bases; unmatched junction bases: 13. The germline V gene has CDR1 SGHTA and CDR2 FQGNSA. The CDR3 runs to 16 residues. This CDR3 is CASSPPSAGDRETQYF. Written as DNA, the CDR3 is TGTGCCAGCAGCCCCCCTTCTGCGGGAGACCGAGAGACCCAGTACTTC.

Turning to this clonotype: The junction shows a germline mismatch at one end, possibly a read error. This chain uses TRBV4-1 with TRBJ2-6; TRBD1 aligns across 7 bases. This CDR3 is 14 amino acids long. Germline CDR1 reads MGHRA; CDR2 reads YSYEKL. The CDR3 reads CAVEGGAGVNVLTF. The CDR3, as DNA: TGCGCCGTGGAAGGGGGCGCTGGGGTCAACGTCCTGACTTTC.

This rearrangement joins TRBV27 to TRBJ2-7; 8 nucleotides agree with TRBD1. Looked up from germline, CDR1 is MNHEY and CDR2 is SMNVEV (reference sequence). V lost 5 bases, J lost 3 bases, and 9 bases stayed unmatched. The length of the CDR3 is 15 residues. The CDR3 DNA reads TGTGCCAGCAGTAAAGGGACAGGTCACGACTACGAGCAGTACTTC. Amino acid sequence: CASSKGTGHDYEQYF.

This clonotype was recorded a few times. The chain is built from TRBV6-5 and TRBJ2-5, with D possibly TRBD2 on 5 matching bases. The closer fit of TRBJ2-7 to the DNA end suggests the J call may be wrong. Per germline, CDR1 MNHEY and CDR2 SVGAGI. CDR3 size: 15 residues. Written as DNA, the CDR3 is TGTGCCAGCAGCACGGTGACTAAGAATTCTTACGAGCAGTACTTC. This encodes CASSTVTKNSYEQYF.